A single sample gave rise to the 32 T cell receptor beta chains below, sequenced in a study of cytomegalovirus exposure and HLA in healthy donors. With 60 Vbeta and 13 Jbeta primers, the PCR was carried out. Clones were read by immunoSEQ multiplex PCR, and TCRdb kept only the in-frame ones, dropping some. The sample records about 88,000 clones, 69% being singletons. The specimen sequenced was PBMCs. The receptors were gathered from a man aged 50-59 years in good health and CMV-seronegative.

The chain carries TRBV6-6 and TRBJ2-5; 8 bases agree with TRBD1. CDR3 length: 16 residues. The germline gives CDR1 MNHNY, CDR2 SVGAGI (reference sequence). V shed 4 bases and J 2 bases; nucleotides not matched to a gene: 9. The CDR3 DNA sequence: TGTGCCAGCAGTTCGTGGCCAGGGGGCGGACAAGAGACCCAGTACTTC. As protein: CASSSWPGGGQETQYF.

The chain recombines TRBV28 with TRBJ2-2; 8 bases line up with TRBD1. The junction had 7 bases not matched to a gene; V was cut back by 6 bases and J by 4 bases. The CDR3 is 15 amino acids. CDR1 and CDR2 from the germline V gene are MDHEN and SYDVKM. The CDR3 spells CASSPPGGRTGELFF. In DNA form, the CDR3 reads TGTGCCAGCAGCCCACCAGGGGGCCGCACCGGGGAGCTGTTTTTT.

This clone occurred a few times. This rearrangement joins TRBV5-6 to TRBJ2-5, with 12 bases that match TRBD2. This CDR3 spans 15 amino acids. V lost 4 bases and J lost 1; bases outside the gene matches: 2. Germline-derived CDR1 and CDR2 are SGHDT and YYEEEE. The CDR3 loop is CASSPTSGGQETQYF. CDR3 DNA sequence: TGTGCCAGCAGCCCGACTAGCGGGGGCCAAGAGACCCAGTACTTC. Full variable domain (remainder filled in from reference TRBV5-6 and TRBJ2-5): DAGVTQSPTHLIKTRGQQVTLRCSPKSGHDTVSWYQQALGQGPQFIFQYYEEEERQRGNFPDRFSGHQFPNYSSELNVNALLLGDSALYLCASSPTSGGQETQYFGPGTRLLVL.

This clone has more than one count but fewer than ten. This chain links TRBV18 with TRBJ1-4; 8 nucleotides agree with TRBD1. V lost 0 bases to trimming and J lost 8 bases; unmatched junction nucleotides: 5. The CDR3 is 15 amino acids. Germline assignment: CDR1 KGHSH and CDR2 LQKENI. In nucleotides, the CDR3 is TGTGCCAGCTCACCACCGGGACAGGTTACAGAAAAACTGTTTTTT. Translated: CASSPPGQVTEKLFF.

The chain links TRBV7-2 to TRBJ1-5; 8 nucleotides match TRBD1. The J segment lost 6 bases and the V segment lost 5 bases, leaving 9 bases of the junction unmatched. The CDR3 has 15 residues. Germline loops: CDR1 SGHTA, CDR2 FQGNSA. CDR3 protein: CASSLSSGGTQPQHF. The CDR3 bases are TGTGCCAGCAGCCTCAGCTCAGGGGGCACTCAGCCCCAGCATTTT.

This clone has just one count. J is TRBJ2-5 and V is TRBV28, with D possibly being TRBD1 (5 bases). The CDR3 is 15 amino acids. Germline loops: CDR1 MDHEN, CDR2 SYDVKM. V lost 7 bases and J lost 2, with 17 bases in between. The CDR3 reads CASTTRRGRQETQYF. Written as DNA, the CDR3 is TGTGCCAGCACCACGAGAAGGGGCAGACAAGAGACCCAGTACTTC.

This clone was found a few times. The chain combines TRBV6-1 with TRBJ1-1; the match to TRBD1 covers 8 bases. With 7 bases clipped from V and 4 bases from J, the junction kept 8 bases outside the gene matches. The germline V gene has CDR1 MNHNS and CDR2 SASEGT. The CDR3 runs 14 residues. CDR3 in DNA: TGTGCCAGCATCAGAGGACAGGGAGGCACTGAAGCTTTCTTT. It codes for CASIRGQGGTEAFF.

This chain links TRBV7-2 with TRBJ2-3, with D uncertain. The CDR3 runs to 13 residues. The V end was cut by 3 bases, the J end by 4 bases, with 8 bases between. Looked up from germline, CDR1 is SGHTA and CDR2 is FQGNSA. The CDR3 DNA reads TGTGCCAGCAGCTTGACGAGGCCAGATACGCAGTATTTT. It is translated as CASSLTRPDTQYF.

CDR3 in amino acids: CASSFNKGSQETQYF. The CDR3 nucleotides read TGTGCCAGCAGCTTTAACAAGGGGTCCCAAGAGACCCAGTACTTC. The chain links TRBV7-2 to TRBJ2-5, with D tentatively TRBD1 (5 bases). V shed 3 bases and J shed 1 base, with 12 bases lying between them. This CDR3 has 15 amino acids. CDR1 is SGHTA, CDR2 FQGNSA, per germline.

This chain uses TRBV7-9 with TRBJ2-7; D is possibly TRBD1 (5 bases). Germline CDR1 reads SEHNR; CDR2 reads FQNEAQ (reference sequence). Trimming removed 3 bases at V and 2 bases at J, with 8 bases between. The CDR3 is made up of 13 amino acids. The CDR3, as DNA: TGTGCCAGCAGCTTCTTAGGGGCCTACGAGCAGTACTTC. This encodes CASSFLGAYEQYF.

This sequence joins TRBV9 and TRBJ1-3; no firm D call. The CDR3 extends over 13 amino acids. V was clipped by 2 bases and J by 8 bases, with 11 bases between them. Germline CDR1 SGDLS, CDR2 YYNGEE. The CDR3 DNA reads as TGTGCCAGCAGCGTTGCGGCATTAGACACCATATATTTT. It is translated as CASSVAALDTIYF.

The genes are TRBV11-2 and TRBJ1-1; a possible D gene is TRBD1 (5 bases). The V gene's germline CDR1 is SGHAT and CDR2 FQNNGV. V gave up 2 bases and J gave up 6 bases, with 10 bases separating them. The CDR3 consists of 13 residues. As DNA, the CDR3 is TGTGCCAGCAGCTTACCCCAGGGCCCTGAAGCTTTCTTT. Protein product: CASSLPQGPEAFF.

The genes are TRBV19 and TRBJ2-1; D is ambiguous. Germline V gene data show CDR1 as LNHDA and CDR2 as SQIVND (reference sequence). The length of the CDR3 is 13 residues. Trimming cost V 4 bases and J 7 bases, with 11 bases left between them. CDR3: CASSTRLANEQFF. The CDR3 DNA is TGTGCCAGTAGTACGAGACTGGCGAATGAGCAGTTCTTC.

A few counts support this clone. CDR3 DNA sequence: TGCGGCGAGCGCGGGACCACCCACCGCACAGATACGCAGTATTTT. It translates to CGERGTTHRTDTQYF. This chain links TRBV10-1 with TRBJ2-3; TRBD2 is a possible D gene (6 bases). Germline CDR1 is WNHNN and CDR2 is SYGVQD (reference sequence). This CDR3 spans 15 amino acids.

This rearrangement joins TRBV11-2 to TRBJ2-3; 9 nucleotides line up with TRBD1. Germline values: CDR1 SGHAT, CDR2 FQNNGV. V gave up 11 bases and J gave up 6 bases; unmatched junction bases: 15. The CDR3 contains 15 residues. The chain's CDR3 is CAGRRRDREGDTQYF. CDR3 coding DNA: TGTGCCGGGCGCCGTCGGGACAGGGAGGGGGATACGCAGTATTTT.

CDR3 sequence reads: CASSLLTGEKLFF. For the CDR3, the DNA is TGCGCCAGCAGCTTGTTGACGGGAGAAAAACTGTTTTTT. V usage is TRBV5-1 and J usage is TRBJ1-4, with D unresolved. Germline V gene sequence: CDR1 SGHRS, CDR2 YFSETQ. Trimming removed 1 base from V and 8 bases from J, with 9 bases in between. The CDR3 runs 13 residues.

The J gene is TRBJ2-4, the V gene TRBV6-1, with D possibly being TRBD2 (6 bases). Looked up from germline, CDR1 is MNHNS and CDR2 is SASEGT. The CDR3 consists of 14 residues. V lost 4 bases and J 3 bases, leaving 10 bases between the germline ends. The CDR3 coding sequence is TGTGCCAGCAGTGGTGTAGCGGTCAAAAACATTCAGTACTTC. Translation gives CASSGVAVKNIQYF.

The chain employs TRBV27 and TRBJ2-1; D perhaps matches TRBD1 (6 bases). The CDR3 is 14 residues long. V was pared by 7 bases and J by 6 bases, with 16 bases between. Germline assignment: CDR1 MNHEY and CDR2 SMNVEV (reference sequence). CDR3 residues: CASKPSGATNEQFF. DNA for the CDR3: TGTGCCAGCAAACCATCAGGGGCCACCAATGAGCAGTTCTTC.

J is TRBJ2-7 and V is TRBV2; a possible D gene is TRBD2 (6 bases). V lost 8 bases and J lost 4, with 18 bases in between. This CDR3 has 14 residues. Germline-derived CDR1 and CDR2 are SNHLY and FYNNEI. The CDR3 is CASGMEGNLYEQYV. CDR3 bases: TGTGCCAGCGGGATGGAGGGAAACCTTTACGAGCAGTACGTC.

About this clone: One end of the junction does not line up with germline, which may come from a read error. The gene calls are TRBV7-7 and TRBJ2-2; weak D call: TRBD1 (6 bases). Germline CDR1 reads SSHAT; CDR2 reads FNYEAQ (reference sequence). The CDR3 has 15 residues. The CDR3 DNA reads TGTGCTAGCAGCTTGGTACAGGGTGGCCCCGGGGAGCTGTTTTTT. Its protein is CASSLVQGGPGELFF.

The chain links TRBV6-5 to TRBJ1-4; a possible D gene is TRBD1 (5 bases). Per germline, CDR1 MNHEY and CDR2 SVGAGI. There are 14 residues in the CDR3. V was pared by 6 bases and J by 4 bases, with 12 bases between. For the CDR3, the DNA is TGTGCCAGCAGGTTCCGACAGTTTAATGAAAAACTGTTTTTT. This gives the protein CASRFRQFNEKLFF.

This clone was found a few times. The chain carries TRBV10-3 and TRBJ2-7; possibly TRBD2 for D (5 bases). The CDR3 spans 14 residues. Germline-derived CDR1 and CDR2 are ENHRY and SYGVKD. Trimming cost V 0 bases and J 3 bases, with 9 bases left between them. The CDR3 bases are TGTGCCATCAGTGAGTCGACTCGGGGCTACGAGCAGTACTTC. Its translation is CAISESTRGYEQYF.

This rearrangement joins TRBV6-1 to TRBJ1-5; D unclear. The germline gives CDR1 MNHNS, CDR2 SASEGT. CDR3 size: 15 residues. Trimming left V 2 bases short and J 0 bases short, with 8 bases between. CDR3: CASSEMSISNQPQHF. The CDR3 bases are TGTGCCAGCAGTGAAATGTCAATTAGCAATCAGCCCCAGCATTTT.

The rearrangement links TRBV30 to TRBJ1-2; D may be TRBD1 (6 bases). Germline CDR1 is GTSNPN and CDR2 is SVGIG (reference sequence). The CDR3 contains 14 residues. With 8 bases removed from V and 3 bases from J, the gap between germline ends came to 19 bases. This CDR3 is CAGKSGTTYYGYTF. The CDR3 nucleotides read TGTGCCGGTAAATCCGGGACAACTTACTATGGCTACACCTTC.

The rearrangement links TRBV6-1 to TRBJ2-5; 7 bases fit TRBD1. V shed 6 bases, J shed 7 bases, and the junction held 8 bases outside the gene matches. There are 13 residues in the CDR3. Germline-derived CDR1 and CDR2 are MNHNS and SASEGT. The CDR3 protein is CASSDITGATQYF. The CDR3 region has the DNA TGTGCCAGCAGCGACATAACAGGGGCGACCCAGTACTTC.

V and J are TRBV10-3 and TRBJ1-4; D is possibly TRBD1 (5 bases). Trimming took off 0 bases at V and 1 base at J, with 12 bases between the two ends. CDR1 ENHRY and CDR2 SYGVKD come from the germline V gene. The length of the CDR3 is 17 residues. Here the CDR3 reads CAISESMWGGTNEKLFF. As DNA, the CDR3 is TGTGCCATCAGTGAGTCGATGTGGGGCGGAACTAATGAAAAACTGTTTTTT.

The V call is TRBV16, the J call TRBJ1-4; D may be TRBD1 (6 bases). Germline CDR1 and CDR2: KGHSY and FQNENV. The length of the CDR3 is 15 residues. V was clipped by 6 bases and J by 0 bases, with 11 bases between them. The CDR3 protein is CASSRQVTTNEKLFF. The CDR3 DNA reads TGTGCCAGCAGTCGACAGGTCACAACTAATGAAAAACTGTTTTTT.

The rearrangement links TRBV7-9 to TRBJ2-7; 8 bases line up with TRBD2. The CDR3 sequence is 14 residues long. Unmatched junction bases numbered 10, after V lost 5 bases and J lost 7 bases. The germline V gene encodes CDR1 SEHNR and CDR2 FQNEAQ (reference sequence). In DNA, the CDR3 is TGTGCCAGCAGCGACCCAGCGGGGGCGCGGGAGCAGTACTTC. Translated: CASSDPAGAREQYF.

The gene calls are TRBV4-1 and TRBJ1-5, with TRBD1 as a possible D gene (6 bases). V was pared by 1 base and J by 4 bases, with 20 bases between. Germline CDR1 MGHRA, CDR2 YSYEKL. This CDR3 is built from 18 residues. As DNA, the CDR3 is TGCGCCAGCAGCCAAGGAGTCCTACAGACAGGAACGAATCAGCCCCAGCATTTT. It yields the protein CASSQGVLQTGTNQPQHF.

The count of this clone is one. The chain joins TRBV4-2 to TRBJ2-3; TRBD1 aligns across 7 bases. CDR3 length: 18 amino acids. V trimming: 0 bases; J trimming: 6 bases; junction bases outside the gene matches: 15. The germline gives CDR1 LGHNA, CDR2 YNFKEQ. CDR3 in DNA: TGTGCCAGCAGCCAAGATCTTGCCGAGACAGGGATGGCGGATACGCAGTATTTT. Protein product: CASSQDLAETGMADTQYF.

The gene calls are TRBV9 and TRBJ1-1; D gene uncertain. Germline-derived CDR1 and CDR2 are SGDLS and YYNGEE. The V and J ends lost 0 bases and 4 bases respectively, with 7 bases between them. The CDR3 runs to 13 residues. Here the CDR3 DNA reads TGTGCCAGCAGCGTAGGGGCGACCACTGAAGCTTTCTTT. This encodes CASSVGATTEAFF.

V is TRBV6-4 and J is TRBJ2-2; D call uncertain. Germline V gives CDR1 MRHNA, CDR2 SNTAGT. The CDR3 runs to 13 residues. The V end lost 3 bases, the J end lost 6 bases, and 8 bases lay between the germline ends. The CDR3 protein is CASSESLAGELFF. For the CDR3, the DNA is TGTGCCAGCAGTGAATCGTTAGCCGGGGAGCTGTTTTTT.